Presented here are 5 T cell receptor beta chains from one specimen sequenced in a study of technical replicates of blood from a handful of donors. Sequencing used immunoSEQ multiplex PCR; TCRdb keeps in-frame clones, though not all of them. Of approximately 58,000 clones detected, 85% to 90% appear once; the ten largest clones hold less than 6.5%. The sequenced sample was PBMCs. All receptors derive from a human donor in good health. Some clones in this sample may be carry-over from other donors' samples.

V is TRBV5-1 and J is TRBJ2-7, with TRBD2 matching 12 bases. The length of the CDR3 is 17 residues. The junction had 6 bases not matched to a gene; V was cut back by 0 bases and J by 2 bases. Germline V lookup: CDR1 SGHRS, CDR2 YFSETQ. The CDR3: CASSLGLAGALAYEQYF. CDR3 coding DNA: TGCGCCAGCAGCTTGGGACTAGCGGGGGCCCTTGCCTACGAGCAGTACTTC.

The CDR3 protein is CSGNDRSYGYTF. The CDR3 bases are TGCAGCGGGAATGACAGATCCTATGGCTACACCTTC. V is TRBV29-1 and J is TRBJ1-2; weak D call: TRBD1 (5 bases). CDR1 SQVTM and CDR2 ANQGSEA come from the germline V gene. Between the trimmed V and J ends, which lost 7 bases and 4 bases, there was a span of 13 bases. This CDR3 has 12 amino acids.

The chain is built from TRBV5-1 and TRBJ1-6; 7 bases are a match to TRBD1. The CDR3 is made up of 15 amino acids. Germline assignment: CDR1 SGHRS and CDR2 YFSETQ. V trimming: 4 bases; J trimming: 10 bases; junction bases outside the gene matches: 11. In DNA form, the CDR3 reads TGCGCCAGCAGCGGGACCGGGACAGAATACTCACCCCTCCACTTT. Protein sequence: CASSGTGTEYSPLHF.

This chain links TRBV7-2 with TRBJ2-5, with TRBD2 identical over 7 bases. V lost 5 bases to trimming and J lost 5 bases; unmatched junction nucleotides: 11. Looked up from germline, CDR1 is SGHTA and CDR2 is FQGNSA. The CDR3 is 15 amino acids. The CDR3, as DNA: TGTGCCAGCAGCGATTTGGGGGGGAATTGGGAGACCCAGTACTTC. Residues: CASSDLGGNWETQYF.

The CDR3 nucleotides read TGCAGCGTTGTCGGGGGAAACACCGGGGAGCTGTTTTTT. Translation: CSVVGGNTGELFF. This chain uses TRBV29-1 with TRBJ2-2, with a possible D match to TRBD2 (6 bases). V shed 4 bases and J shed 2 bases, with 8 bases lying between them. The CDR3 is 13 residues long. Germline lookup yields CDR1 SQVTM and CDR2 ANQGSEA.